These 5 T cell receptor beta chains share one sample of origin, sequenced in a study of radiation and T cells in renal cell carcinoma (dated by TCRdb to 2018 to 2020). The time point label, read with the paper, signifies: blood 4 weeks post-SBRT, at nephrectomy. The treatment or condition label on this specimen signifies: 15 Gy SBRT to primary tumor, nephrectomy 4 weeks later. Libraries were prepared through the immunoSEQ multiplex PCR assay. This immuneACCESS table, as held by TCRdb, lists in-frame sequences with V and J called but not all clones. Of the missing ones, under half trace to an unresolved V gene in checked studies; the others have no known cause. Here the sample has around 99,000 clones; 84% occur a single time. The ten largest clones take up approximately 7.3% of the sample. This material consisted of blood, taken from a patient whose treatment included radiotherapy and nephrectomy. These receptors all stem from a man aged 55 to 70 with renal cell carcinoma.

J is TRBJ1-2 and V is TRBV15; 7 nucleotides match TRBD1. The CDR3 covers 17 residues. Germline V gene sequence: CDR1 LNHNV, CDR2 YYDKDF (reference sequence). The junction had 9 bases not matched to a gene; V was cut back by 0 bases and J by 2 bases. CDR3 DNA: TGTGCCACCAGCAGAGATCAGGGGGACCTCCTCAACTATGGCTACACCTTC. This encodes CATSRDQGDLLNYGYTF.

The chain joins TRBV5-5 to TRBJ2-3, with 7 bases lining up with TRBD1. V trimming: 6 bases; J trimming: 0 bases; junction bases outside the gene matches: 13. Germline CDR1 and CDR2: SGHKS and YYEKEE (reference sequence). This CDR3 comprises 17 residues. The DNA of the CDR3 is TGTGCCAGCACCCAAGACGCAGGGGGATCTAGCACAGATACGCAGTATTTT. As protein: CASTQDAGGSSTDTQYF.

The chain employs TRBV13 and TRBJ1-2; perhaps TRBD1 as D (5 bases). V lost 3 bases and J lost 8, with 10 bases in between. There are 12 residues in the CDR3. Germline CDR1 and CDR2: PRHDT and FYEKMQ (reference sequence). The CDR3 nucleotides are TGTGCCAGCAGCTTCCCCAGGGAAGGCTACACCTTC. This codes for CASSFPREGYTF.

This clone showed up just a few times. This chain uses TRBV13 with TRBJ1-1, with D possibly being TRBD1 (5 bases). V lost 5 bases and J 11 bases, leaving 15 bases between the germline ends. Germline assignment: CDR1 PRHDT and CDR2 FYEKMQ (reference sequence). The CDR3 consists of 12 residues. CDR3 residues: CASSRYVGEAFF. The CDR3 DNA follows: TGTGCCAGCAGCCGCTACGTAGGGGAGGCTTTCTTT.

The CDR3: CATSTAYGANVLTF. CDR3 DNA sequence: TGTGCCACCTCAACGGCCTATGGGGCCAACGTCCTGACTTTC. V gene TRBV11-2 combines with J gene TRBJ2-6; D remains ambiguous. CDR3 size: 14 residues. Germline V CDR1 and CDR2: SGHAT, FQNNGV. Trimming removed 10 bases at V and 3 bases at J, with 13 bases between.